Shown below are 18 T cell receptor beta chains from a single sample sequenced in a study of naive and memory T cell subsets. Both TRBC1 and TRBC2 were covered by a beta constant-region primer of two equimolar oligonucleotides. TCRdb re-called the UMI-ligation and nested PCR reads with MiXCR, one entry per CDR3 protein. The sample includes 19,000 or so distinct CDR3 sequences, roughly 9.6% of them seen just once. The sequenced sample consisted of central memory CD8+ T cells from blood. The source is a human donor in good health.

To note about this clonotype: A much larger clone is a single base away; this may be a read error. As the CDR3 is not closed by the conserved phenylalanine or tryptophan, this likely results from a read error. The CDR3 coding sequence is TGTGCCTGGATCATGGGCTATGGCTACACCTAC. This encodes CAWIMGYGYTY. The chain has TRBV30 and TRBJ1-2; D gene ambiguous. Between the trimmed V and J ends, which lost 4 bases and 4 bases, there was a span of 7 bases. The CDR3 has 11 amino acids. From germline, CDR1 is GTSNPN and CDR2 SVGIG (reference sequence).

J is TRBJ2-5 and V is TRBV20-1; 8 bases line up with TRBD2. Germline assignment: CDR1 DFQATT and CDR2 SNEGSKA (reference sequence). The CDR3 is 17 residues long. V dropped 0 bases and J dropped 0; count of bases not matched to a gene: 9. This CDR3 reads CSARDIGGGLYQETQYF. The CDR3 DNA sequence: TGCAGTGCTAGAGACATCGGCGGGGGGCTATACCAAGAGACCCAGTACTTC.

In this sample, this clonotype turned up many times. The chain recombines TRBV5-5 with TRBJ1-2, with TRBD1 matching over 7 bases. The V gene end was trimmed by 0 bases and the J gene end by 4 bases; junction bases not matched to a gene: 9. This CDR3 spans 16 amino acids. Per the germline V gene, CDR1 is SGHKS and CDR2 is YYEKEE (reference sequence). CDR3 in DNA: TGTGCCAGCAGCTTGGCGTCGGACAGGTCTACCTATGGCTACACCTTC. Its protein is CASSLASDRSTYGYTF.

This clonotype was detected many times. The chain carries TRBV30 and TRBJ2-7, with D perhaps matching TRBD2 (6 bases). In germline, CDR1 is GTSNPN, CDR2 SVGIG (reference sequence). V lost 4 bases and J lost 4, with 11 bases in between. The CDR3 has 12 amino acids. The DNA for the CDR3 is TGTGCCTGGACGACTAGTGCATACGAGCAGTACTTC. The encoded protein is CAWTTSAYEQYF.

By share of the sample, this clonotype is medium-sized. V gene TRBV27 combines with J gene TRBJ2-3; no definite D call. Germline V lookup: CDR1 MNHEY, CDR2 SMNVEV (reference sequence). The V end lost 5 bases, the J end lost 2 bases, and 14 bases lay between the germline ends. The CDR3 totals 15 residues. CDR3 sequence: CASSLGLRNTDTQYF. DNA for the CDR3: TGTGCCAGCAGTCTAGGGTTGAGAAACACAGATACGCAGTATTTT.

The sample holds a few counts of this clonotype. The chain employs TRBV6-2 or TRBV6-3 and TRBJ2-2; 8 bases map to TRBD1. CDR1 and CDR2 (germline): MNHEY, SVGEGT. After removal of 2 bases from V and 5 bases from J, the junction contained 13 bases not matched to a gene. CDR3 length equals 18 residues. This CDR3 is CASSYTGKGQGSTGELFF. As DNA, the CDR3 is TGTGCCAGCAGTTACACCGGGAAAGGACAGGGTTCTACCGGGGAGCTGTTTTTT.

The rearrangement uses TRBV29-1 and TRBJ2-2; D may be TRBD2 (5 bases). Trimming stripped 3 bases from V and 2 bases from J, with 7 bases between. From germline, CDR1 is SQVTM and CDR2 ANQGSEA. The CDR3 loop spans 13 amino acids. The CDR3 DNA reads TGCAGCGTTGAGAGGGTAAACACCGGGGAGCTGTTTTTT. Translated: CSVERVNTGELFF.

There are many counts of this clonotype. Just one base apart from a much larger clone, this may be a read error. The chain links TRBV6-5 to TRBJ2-7, with D tentatively TRBD2 (5 bases). CDR1 is MNHEY and CDR2 is SVGAGI in the germline V gene. The CDR3 covers 12 residues. The CDR3 here is CASSDSGSEQYF. The CDR3 DNA reads as TGTGCCAGCAGTGACTCGGGGTCCGAGCAGTACTTC.

This clonotype was found a few times. The chain combines TRBV27 with TRBJ2-1; TRBD2 agrees at 12 bases. V was clipped by 5 bases and J by 7 bases; unmatched bases: 12. This CDR3 region has 17 residues. The germline gives CDR1 MNHEY, CDR2 SMNVEV (reference sequence). CDR3 sequence: CASSPTLAGGLYNEQFF. The CDR3 nucleotides are TGTGCCAGCAGTCCGACCCTAGCGGGAGGGCTTTATAATGAGCAGTTCTTC.

Many counts were recorded for this clonotype. The rearrangement uses TRBV4-3 and TRBJ2-7, with D possibly TRBD2 on 5 matching bases. Trimming pared 0 bases from V and 3 bases from J, leaving 27 bases between. The CDR3 is 20 amino acids. Germline assignment: CDR1 LGHNA and CDR2 YSLEER. DNA of the CDR3: TGCGCCAGCAGCCAAGATCTTGGAGCGGAGCTCCCCGGTTACAGCTACGAGCAGTACTTC. Encoded protein: CASSQDLGAELPGYSYEQYF.

Ten or more counts support this clonotype. This rearrangement joins TRBV4-1 to TRBJ2-1, with unresolved D. CDR1 is MGHRA, CDR2 YSYEKL, per germline. The CDR3 runs to 15 residues. V was pared by 1 base and J by 8 bases, with 15 bases between. CDR3 nucleotide sequence: TGCGCCAGCAGCCAAGTCCTCTACCGGTTGGATGAGCAGTTCTTC. Translating it yields CASSQVLYRLDEQFF.

The chain couples TRBV19 to TRBJ1-5, with D hard to call. V lost 5 bases to trimming and J lost 3 bases, with 20 bases between them. The CDR3 spans 17 residues. Germline CDR1 and CDR2: LNHDA and SQIVND (reference sequence). CDR3 amino acids: CASSPILRAWVNQPQHF. The CDR3 coding sequence is TGTGCCAGTAGTCCGATATTGCGGGCGTGGGTCAATCAGCCCCAGCATTTT.

This clonotype has only a few counts. The chain recombines TRBV27 with TRBJ2-7; tentative D call: TRBD2 (5 bases). This CDR3 region has 14 residues. V lost 3 bases to trimming and J lost 0 bases, with 9 bases between them. The germline V gene encodes CDR1 MNHEY and CDR2 SMNVEV (reference sequence). For the CDR3, the DNA is TGTGCCAGCAGTTTCGGGGTAAGCTCCTACGAGCAGTACTTC. This encodes CASSFGVSSYEQYF.

There are a few counts of this clonotype. This sequence joins TRBV27 and TRBJ2-7; TRBD2 agrees at 10 bases. This CDR3 has 17 residues. Germline V gives CDR1 MNHEY, CDR2 SMNVEV (reference sequence). The V segment lost 2 bases and the J segment 3 bases; nucleotides outside the gene matches: 10. CDR3 in DNA: TGTGCCAGCAGTTTAGTAGCGGGAGGCACAAATCTCTACGAGCAGTACTTC. Protein: CASSLVAGGTNLYEQYF.

This clonotype was seen repeatedly, ten times or more. The chain is built from TRBV27 and TRBJ2-5, with 9 bases lining up with TRBD1. The CDR3 spans 15 residues. Germline V gives CDR1 MNHEY, CDR2 SMNVEV (reference sequence). With 3 bases clipped from V and 4 bases from J, the junction kept 6 bases outside the gene matches. CDR3 sequence reads: CASSFQQGASETQYF. The CDR3 nucleotides are TGTGCCAGCAGTTTTCAACAGGGGGCCTCAGAGACCCAGTACTTC.

Only a few counts were recorded for this clonotype. The chain joins TRBV28 to TRBJ2-7, with 7 positions matching TRBD1. Germline CDR1 and CDR2: MDHEN and SYDVKM. CDR3 length: 16 amino acids. V lost 6 bases, J lost 2 bases, and 13 bases stayed unmatched. This chain's CDR3 is CASSSPGTVPPYEQYF. DNA for the CDR3: TGTGCCAGCAGCTCCCCCGGGACAGTACCACCCTACGAGCAGTACTTC.

This chain joins TRBV4-1 and TRBJ1-5; a possible D gene is TRBD1 (6 bases). CDR1 and CDR2 (germline): MGHRA, YSYEKL. The V and J ends lost 2 bases and 2 bases respectively, with 10 bases between them. The CDR3 has 15 amino acids. The CDR3 coding sequence is TGCGCCAGCAGCCAACGGGGGGGCGGCAATCAGCCCCAGCATTTT. Translation gives CASSQRGGGNQPQHF.

This clonotype is medium-sized in the sample. V and J are TRBV25-1 and TRBJ2-2; D is unclear. CDR1 MGHDK and CDR2 SYGVNS come from the germline V gene. Trimming shortened V by 8 bases and J by 5 bases, and 9 bases separated the two germline ends. The CDR3 loop spans 12 amino acids. The CDR3: CASQRITGELFF. The CDR3 nucleotides are TGTGCCAGCCAGAGAATAACCGGGGAGCTGTTTTTT.